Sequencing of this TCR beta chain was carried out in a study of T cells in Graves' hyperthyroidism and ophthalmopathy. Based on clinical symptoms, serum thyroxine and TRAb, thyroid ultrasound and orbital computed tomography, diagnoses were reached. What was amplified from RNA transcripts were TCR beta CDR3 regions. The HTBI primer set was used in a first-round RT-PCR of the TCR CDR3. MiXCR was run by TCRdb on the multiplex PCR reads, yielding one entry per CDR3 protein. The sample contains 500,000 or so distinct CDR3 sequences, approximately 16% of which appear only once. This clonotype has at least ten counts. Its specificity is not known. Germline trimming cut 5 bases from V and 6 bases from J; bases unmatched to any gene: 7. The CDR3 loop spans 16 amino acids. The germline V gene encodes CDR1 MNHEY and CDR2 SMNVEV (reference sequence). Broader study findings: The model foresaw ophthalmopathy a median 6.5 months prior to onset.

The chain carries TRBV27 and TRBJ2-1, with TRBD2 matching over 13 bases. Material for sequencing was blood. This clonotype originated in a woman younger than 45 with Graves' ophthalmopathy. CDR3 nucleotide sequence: TGTGCCAGCAGTCTTGGGACTAGCGGGATGAGCAATGAGCAGTTCTTC. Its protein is CASSLGTSGMSNEQFF.